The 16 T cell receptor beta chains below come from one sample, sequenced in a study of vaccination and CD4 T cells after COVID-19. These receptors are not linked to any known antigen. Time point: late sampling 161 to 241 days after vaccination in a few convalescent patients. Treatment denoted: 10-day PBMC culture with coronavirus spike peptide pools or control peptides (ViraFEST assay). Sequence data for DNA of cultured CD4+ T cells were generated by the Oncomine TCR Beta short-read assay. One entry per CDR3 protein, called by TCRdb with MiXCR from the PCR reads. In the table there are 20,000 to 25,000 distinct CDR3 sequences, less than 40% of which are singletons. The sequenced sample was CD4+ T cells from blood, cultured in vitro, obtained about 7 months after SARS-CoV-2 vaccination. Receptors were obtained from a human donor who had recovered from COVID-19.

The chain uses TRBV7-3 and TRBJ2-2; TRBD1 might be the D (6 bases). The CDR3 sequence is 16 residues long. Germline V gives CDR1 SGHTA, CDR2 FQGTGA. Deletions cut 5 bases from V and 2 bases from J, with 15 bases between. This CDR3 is CASSPRGTHNTGELFF. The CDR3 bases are TGTGCCAGCAGCCCACGAGGGACACACAACACCGGGGAGCTGTTTTTT.

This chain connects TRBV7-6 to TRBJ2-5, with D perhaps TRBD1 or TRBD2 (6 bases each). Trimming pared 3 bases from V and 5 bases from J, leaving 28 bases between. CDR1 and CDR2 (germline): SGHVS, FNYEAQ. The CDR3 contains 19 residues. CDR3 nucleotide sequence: TGTGCCAGCAGCTTCGTTAAGGGGGGCGGAGGTCGGAGTTGGGAGACCCAGTACTTC. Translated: CASSFVKGGGGRSWETQYF.

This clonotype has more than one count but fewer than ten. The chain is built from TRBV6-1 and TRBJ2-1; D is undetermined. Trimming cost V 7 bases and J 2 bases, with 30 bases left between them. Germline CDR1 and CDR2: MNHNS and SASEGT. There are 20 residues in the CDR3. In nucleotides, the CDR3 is TGTGCCAGCATCCCCCCTTTGGGTGGGATCCAACGGCAAACCTACAATGAGCAGTTCTTC. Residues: CASIPPLGGIQRQTYNEQFF.

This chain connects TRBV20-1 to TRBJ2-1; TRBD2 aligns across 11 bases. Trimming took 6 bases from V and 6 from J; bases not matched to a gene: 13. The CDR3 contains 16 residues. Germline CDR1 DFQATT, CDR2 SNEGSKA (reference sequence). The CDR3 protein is CSAPGLAVEGRNEQFF. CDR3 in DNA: TGCAGTGCCCCGGGACTAGCGGTCGAAGGGCGCAATGAGCAGTTCTTC.

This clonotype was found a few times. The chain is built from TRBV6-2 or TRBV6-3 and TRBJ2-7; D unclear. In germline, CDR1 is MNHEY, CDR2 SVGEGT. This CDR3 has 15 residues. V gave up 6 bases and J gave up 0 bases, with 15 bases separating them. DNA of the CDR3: TGTGCCAGCAGAATGAGGCCTACGAGCTCCTACGAGCAGTACTTC. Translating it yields CASRMRPTSSYEQYF.

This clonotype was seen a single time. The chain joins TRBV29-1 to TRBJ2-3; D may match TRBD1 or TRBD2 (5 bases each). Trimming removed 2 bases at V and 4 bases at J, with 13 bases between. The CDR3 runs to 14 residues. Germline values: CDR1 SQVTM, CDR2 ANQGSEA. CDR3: CSVEPELGADTQYF. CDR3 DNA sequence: TGCAGCGTTGAACCCGAACTGGGGGCAGATACGCAGTATTTT.

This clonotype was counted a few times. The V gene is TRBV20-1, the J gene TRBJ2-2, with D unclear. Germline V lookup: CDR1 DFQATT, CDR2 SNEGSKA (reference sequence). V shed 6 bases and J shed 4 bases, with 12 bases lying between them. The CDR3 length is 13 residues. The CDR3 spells CSADPSSTGELFF. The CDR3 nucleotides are TGCAGTGCCGACCCGTCGAGCACCGGGGAGCTGTTTTTT.

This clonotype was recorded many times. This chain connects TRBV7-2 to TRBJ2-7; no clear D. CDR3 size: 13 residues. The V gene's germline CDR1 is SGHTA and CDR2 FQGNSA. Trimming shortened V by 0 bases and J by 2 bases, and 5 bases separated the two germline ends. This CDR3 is CASSLARTYEQYF. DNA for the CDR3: TGTGCCAGCAGCTTAGCTCGGACCTACGAGCAGTACTTC.

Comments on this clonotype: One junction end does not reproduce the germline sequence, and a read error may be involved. The CDR3 sequence is CTSSSTGSYEQYF. CDR3 DNA: TGTACCAGCAGTTCGACAGGGAGCTACGAGCAGTACTTC. The chain joins TRBV6-5 to TRBJ2-7; TRBD1 matches 7 bases. There are 13 residues in the CDR3. Germline values: CDR1 MNHEY, CDR2 SVGAGI.

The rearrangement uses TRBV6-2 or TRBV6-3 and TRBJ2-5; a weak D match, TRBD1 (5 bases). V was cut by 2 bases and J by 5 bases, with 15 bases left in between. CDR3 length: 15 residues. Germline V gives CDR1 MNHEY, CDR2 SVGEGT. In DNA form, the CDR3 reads TGTGCCAGCAGTTACCCGACCGGGCCAGGGGAGACCCAGTACTTC. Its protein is CASSYPTGPGETQYF.

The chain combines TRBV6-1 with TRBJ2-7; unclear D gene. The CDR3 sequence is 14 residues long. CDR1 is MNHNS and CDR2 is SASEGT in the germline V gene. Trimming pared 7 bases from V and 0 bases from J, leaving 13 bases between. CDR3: CASKRHDLSYEQYF. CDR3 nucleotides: TGTGCCAGCAAAAGACACGACCTCTCCTACGAGCAGTACTTC.

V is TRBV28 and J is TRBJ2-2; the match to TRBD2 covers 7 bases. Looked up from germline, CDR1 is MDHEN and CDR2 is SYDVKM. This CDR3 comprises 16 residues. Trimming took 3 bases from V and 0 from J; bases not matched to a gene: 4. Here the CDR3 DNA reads TGTGCCAGCAGTTTCGGGGGGACGGCGAACACCGGGGAGCTGTTTTTT. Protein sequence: CASSFGGTANTGELFF.

The CDR3 DNA reads TGTGCCACCAGTGATCCGGGACAGGGGCCTAGCACAGATACGCAGTATTTT. Protein product: CATSDPGQGPSTDTQYF. This chain joins TRBV24-1 and TRBJ2-3; 10 bases align to TRBD1. The germline V gene encodes CDR1 KGHDR and CDR2 SFDVKD. There are 17 residues in the CDR3. The V gene end was trimmed by 3 bases and the J gene end by 0 bases; junction bases not matched to a gene: 5.

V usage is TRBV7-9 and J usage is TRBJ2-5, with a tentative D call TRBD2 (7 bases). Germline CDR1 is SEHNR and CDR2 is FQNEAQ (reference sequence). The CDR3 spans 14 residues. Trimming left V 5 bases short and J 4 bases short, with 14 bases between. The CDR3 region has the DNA TGTGCCAGCAGCCCCCGGGGGGCGGGAGAGACCCAGTACTTC. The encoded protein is CASSPRGAGETQYF.

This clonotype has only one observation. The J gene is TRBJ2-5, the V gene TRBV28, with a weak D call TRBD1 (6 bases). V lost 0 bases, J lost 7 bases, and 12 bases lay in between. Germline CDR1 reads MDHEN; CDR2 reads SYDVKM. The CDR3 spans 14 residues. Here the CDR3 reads CASSLWTGPGTQYF. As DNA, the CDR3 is TGTGCCAGCAGTTTATGGACAGGACCTGGGACCCAGTACTTC.

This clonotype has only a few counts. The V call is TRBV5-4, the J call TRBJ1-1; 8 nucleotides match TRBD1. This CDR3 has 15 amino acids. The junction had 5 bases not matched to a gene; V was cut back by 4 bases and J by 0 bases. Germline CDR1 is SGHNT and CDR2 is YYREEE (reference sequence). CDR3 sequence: CASSGRQGMNTEAFF. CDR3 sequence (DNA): TGTGCCAGCAGCGGGCGACAGGGGATGAACACTGAAGCTTTCTTT.